A single sample is the source of the 20 T cell receptor beta chains below, sequenced in a study of post-analysis software for immune sequencing data. Findings of the study overall: Comparison of patients with controls showed 4 to 6 TRBV segments more frequent in patients, TRBV5-6, TRBV5-1 and TRBV20-1 among them.

Each TCR beta cDNA library carried unique molecular identifiers. TCRdb processed the PCR reads anew with MiXCR; each CDR3 protein has one entry. Of more than 500,000 distinct CDR3 sequences listed, under 40% are singletons. No antigen has been identified for these receptors. The sample consisted of blood. The receptor set was obtained from a girl aged 2-17 years with multiple sclerosis.

The chain carries TRBV20-1 and TRBJ2-7; D unresolved. The CDR3 has 12 amino acids. Germline loops: CDR1 DFQATT, CDR2 SNEGSKA (reference sequence). For the CDR3, the DNA is TGCAGCACCTCATCGAGATCTTACGAGCAGTACTTC. This codes for CSTSSRSYEQYF.

There are a few counts of this clonotype. The chain links TRBV12-3 or TRBV12-4 to TRBJ1-1, with no clear D. The ends were cut back, 7 bases at V and 4 bases at J, with 7 bases in the middle. This CDR3 spans 11 amino acids. CDR3 sequence (DNA): TGTGCCAGCACCCAGGCCACTGAAGCTTTCTTT. Encoded protein: CASTQATEAFF.

As regards this clonotype: A much larger clone differs by one base, so this may be a read error. V is TRBV6-5 and J is TRBJ1-2; TRBD1 aligns across 7 bases. V was pared by 7 bases and J by 3 bases, with 5 bases of the junction left unmatched. The CDR3 contains 13 residues. CDR1 is MNHEY, CDR2 SVGAGI, per germline. CDR3 nucleotides: TGTGCCAGCAACCCCGGGACAGACTATGGCTACACCTTC. Translation: CASNPGTDYGYTF.

This chain links TRBV20-1 with TRBJ2-5, with D uncertain. The CDR3 loop spans 13 amino acids. In germline, CDR1 is DFQATT, CDR2 SNEGSKA (reference sequence). V was cut by 0 bases and J by 3 bases, with 8 bases left in between. The CDR3 here is CSARDGGKETQYF. The CDR3 nucleotides read TGCAGTGCTAGAGACGGTGGTAAAGAGACCCAGTACTTC.

The table lists this clonotype with a count of one. This chain uses TRBV5-1 with TRBJ2-3; TRBD2 agrees at 8 bases. Unmatched junction bases numbered 7, after V lost 0 bases and J lost 4 bases. The CDR3 spans 16 residues. Germline V lookup: CDR1 SGHRS, CDR2 YFSETQ. The DNA of the CDR3 is TGCGCCAGCAGCTTGGTGGGACTAGATGGGGCAGATACGCAGTATTTT. This encodes CASSLVGLDGADTQYF.

In its sample, this clonotype was seen many times. The V gene is TRBV20-1, the J gene TRBJ2-7; D may match TRBD1 or TRBD2 (5 bases each). V lost 3 bases and J lost 0, with 15 bases in between. The CDR3 consists of 15 residues. CDR1 is DFQATT and CDR2 is SNEGSKA in the germline V gene (reference sequence). The CDR3 DNA reads TGCAGTGCTAGCGGGGCAGATACCAGCTCCTACGAGCAGTACTTC. This encodes CSASGADTSSYEQYF.

The chain joins TRBV7-2 to TRBJ2-7; D is possibly TRBD1 or TRBD2 (5 bases each). The V and J ends lost 5 bases and 4 bases respectively, with 21 bases between them. The CDR3 sequence is 16 residues long. Germline CDR1 and CDR2: SGHTA and FQGNSA. The DNA of the CDR3 is TGTGCCAGCAGCCGGGACCTCACCTCGGTCGGGTACGAGCAGTACTTC. Translated: CASSRDLTSVGYEQYF.

This rearrangement joins TRBV5-1 to TRBJ2-5; 10 positions match TRBD2. The CDR3 is 14 residues long. The V and J ends lost 6 bases and 1 base, in that order; junction bases with no gene match: 3. The germline gives CDR1 SGHRS, CDR2 YFSETQ. For the CDR3, the DNA is TGCGCCAGCACCTGGACTAGCGGCCAAGAGACCCAGTACTTC. Translating it yields CASTWTSGQETQYF.

The rearrangement links TRBV10-3 to TRBJ2-1, with D perhaps matching TRBD1 or TRBD2 (7 bases each). V lost 3 bases and J lost 5, with 14 bases in between. Germline V gene sequence: CDR1 ENHRY, CDR2 SYGVKD. There are 15 residues in the CDR3. CDR3 sequence reads: CAISESRGRDNEQFF. The DNA for the CDR3 is TGTGCCATCAGTGAAAGCAGGGGGAGGGACAATGAGCAGTTCTTC.

In this sample, this clonotype turned up once. The chain joins TRBV4-2 to TRBJ1-1; TRBD1 aligns across 7 bases. V gave up 5 bases and J gave up 5 bases; unmatched junction bases: 5. Germline V gives CDR1 LGHNA, CDR2 YNFKEQ. The length of the CDR3 is 13 residues. CDR3 coding DNA: TGTGCCAGCAGCTCGACAGGGCTTACTGAAGCTTTCTTT. Translation: CASSSTGLTEAFF.

This rearrangement joins TRBV5-5 to TRBJ1-2; D is perhaps TRBD1 (5 bases). Germline V gene lookup returns CDR1 SGHKS and CDR2 YYEKEE (reference sequence). The CDR3 contains 11 residues. Between the trimmed V and J ends, which lost 6 bases and 8 bases, there was a span of 11 bases. The CDR3 spells CASNLNRGYTF. The CDR3 DNA sequence: TGTGCCAGCAACCTAAACAGGGGCTACACCTTC.

The rearrangement joins TRBV5-1 to TRBJ2-2, with 7 bases identical to TRBD1. V lost 0 bases and J lost 4; bases outside the gene matches: 6. The CDR3 is made up of 16 amino acids. CDR1 SGHRS and CDR2 YFSETQ come from the germline V gene. For the CDR3, the DNA is TGCGCCAGCAGCTTGGAGCAGGGGGTTGTCACCGGGGAGCTGTTTTTT. Protein product: CASSLEQGVVTGELFF.

V is TRBV20-1 and J is TRBJ2-1; D is ambiguous. The length of the CDR3 is 12 residues. Looked up from germline, CDR1 is DFQATT and CDR2 is SNEGSKA (reference sequence). This CDR3 reads CSSGGSYNEQFF. CDR3 in DNA: TGCAGCAGTGGCGGTTCCTACAATGAGCAGTTCTTC.

This clonotype was detected a few times. The rearrangement uses TRBV11-2 and TRBJ1-5; D call uncertain. V was clipped by 5 bases and J by 3 bases, with 20 bases between them. The germline CDR1 and CDR2 sequences are SGHAT and FQNNGV. This CDR3 comprises 17 residues. The CDR3 nucleotides are TGTGCCAGCAGCCCCGACTCACCCTCTAGGGACAATCAGCCCCAGCATTTT. Amino acids: CASSPDSPSRDNQPQHF.

This clonotype showed up just a few times. This sequence joins TRBV20-1 and TRBJ2-3; 8 nucleotides line up with TRBD2. Trimming took 0 bases from V and 2 from J; bases not matched to a gene: 4. CDR1 is DFQATT, CDR2 SNEGSKA, per germline (reference sequence). CDR3 length: 15 residues. In DNA form, the CDR3 reads TGCAGTGCTAGAGATCCGGGGGGGTACACAGATACGCAGTATTTT. Protein: CSARDPGGYTDTQYF.

This clonotype was detected a few times. The chain couples TRBV12-3 or TRBV12-4 to TRBJ1-1, with D hard to call. There are 14 residues in the CDR3. V shed 6 bases and J shed 1 base, with 12 bases lying between them. CDR3 loop: CASSRRGGNTEAFF. The CDR3 DNA sequence: TGTGCCAGCAGCCGCCGTGGCGGGAACACTGAAGCTTTCTTT.

About this clonotype: An end of the junction differs from the germline gene, which may be a read error. The CDR3 DNA follows: TGCAGTCCTAGGGGTCAGGGCAAAAACATTCAGTACTTC. Encoded protein: CSPRGQGKNIQYF. J is TRBJ2-4 and V is TRBV20-1, with D perhaps matching TRBD1 (5 bases). Germline lookup yields CDR1 DFQATT and CDR2 SNEGSKA (reference sequence). The CDR3 is made up of 13 amino acids.

The CDR3 sequence is CASSQVAGQVNEQFF. The CDR3 nucleotides read TGCGCCAGCAGCCAAGTGGCGGGGCAAGTCAATGAGCAGTTCTTC. This chain connects TRBV4-1 to TRBJ2-1; possibly TRBD2 for D (6 bases). From germline, CDR1 is MGHRA and CDR2 YSYEKL. The CDR3 length is 15 residues. The ends were cut back, 1 base at V and 6 bases at J, with 13 bases in the middle.

A word on this clonotype: At one end, the junction sequence differs from germline, possibly due to a read error. The chain uses TRBV28 and TRBJ1-4, with TRBD1 as a possible D gene (5 bases). The CDR3 is made up of 15 amino acids. Germline CDR1 and CDR2: MDHEN and SYDVKM. CDR3 protein: CASNPPGGGHEKRFF. CDR3 coding DNA: TGCGCCAGCAACCCTCCCGGGGGAGGCCATGAAAAACGGTTTTTT.

With respect to this clonotype: Relative to the germline gene, one junction end is altered; a read error may explain this. This chain uses TRBV10-3 with TRBJ2-7; TRBD1 might be the D (5 bases). The germline gives CDR1 ENHRY, CDR2 SYGVKD. The CDR3 is 14 residues long. CDR3 amino acids: CAIRESTVSYEQYF. Here the CDR3 DNA reads TGTGCCATCAGGGAGTCGACAGTTTCCTACGAGCAGTACTTC.